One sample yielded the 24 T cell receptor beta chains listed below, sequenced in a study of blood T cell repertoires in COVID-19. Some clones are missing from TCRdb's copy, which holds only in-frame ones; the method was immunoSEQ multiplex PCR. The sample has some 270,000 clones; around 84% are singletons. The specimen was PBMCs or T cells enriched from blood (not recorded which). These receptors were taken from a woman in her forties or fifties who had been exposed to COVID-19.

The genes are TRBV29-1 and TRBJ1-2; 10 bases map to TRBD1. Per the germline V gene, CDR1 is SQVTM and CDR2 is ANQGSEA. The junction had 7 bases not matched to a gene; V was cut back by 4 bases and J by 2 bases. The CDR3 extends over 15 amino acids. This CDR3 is CSVGPRTGGNYGYTF. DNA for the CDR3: TGCAGCGTTGGCCCCCGGACAGGGGGAAACTATGGCTACACCTTC.

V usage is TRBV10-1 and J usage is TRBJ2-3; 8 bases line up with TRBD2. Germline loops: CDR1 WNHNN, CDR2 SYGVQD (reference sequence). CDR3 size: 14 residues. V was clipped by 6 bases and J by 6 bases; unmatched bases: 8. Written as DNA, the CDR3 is TGCGCCAGCAGGGCTAGCGGGCCCCGGGATACGCAGTATTTT. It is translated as CASRASGPRDTQYF.

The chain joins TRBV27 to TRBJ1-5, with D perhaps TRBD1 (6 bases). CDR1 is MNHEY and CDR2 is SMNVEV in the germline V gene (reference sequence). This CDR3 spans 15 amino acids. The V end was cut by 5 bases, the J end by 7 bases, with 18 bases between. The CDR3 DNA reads TGTGCCAGCAGTACCGTTGGGGGGGCCGGGCAGCCCCAGCATTTT. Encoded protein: CASSTVGGAGQPQHF.

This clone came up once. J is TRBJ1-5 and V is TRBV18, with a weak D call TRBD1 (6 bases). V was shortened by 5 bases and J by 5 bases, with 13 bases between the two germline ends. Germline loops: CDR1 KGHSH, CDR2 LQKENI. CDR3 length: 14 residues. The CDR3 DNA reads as TGTGCCAGCTCATCGGGACATTCGGATCAGCCCCAGCATTTT. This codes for CASSSGHSDQPQHF.

The CDR3 is CASSLLYRQGASGNTIYF. CDR3 bases: TGTGCCAGCAGCCTGCTTTACCGACAGGGGGCCTCTGGAAACACCATATATTTT. This chain links TRBV3-1 (or the pseudogene TRBV3-2) with TRBJ1-3, with 10 bases that match TRBD1. Germline V gene data show CDR1 as LGHDT and CDR2 as YNNKEL (reference sequence). The J segment lost 0 bases and the V segment lost 4 bases, leaving 9 bases of the junction unmatched. CDR3 length: 18 residues.

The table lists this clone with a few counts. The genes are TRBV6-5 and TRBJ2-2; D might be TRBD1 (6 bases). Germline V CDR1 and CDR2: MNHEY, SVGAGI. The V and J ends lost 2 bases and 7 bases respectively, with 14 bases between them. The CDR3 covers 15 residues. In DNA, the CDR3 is TGTGCCAGCAGTTACGGGATCAGAGGGGGCGGGGAGCTGTTTTTT. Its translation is CASSYGIRGGGELFF.

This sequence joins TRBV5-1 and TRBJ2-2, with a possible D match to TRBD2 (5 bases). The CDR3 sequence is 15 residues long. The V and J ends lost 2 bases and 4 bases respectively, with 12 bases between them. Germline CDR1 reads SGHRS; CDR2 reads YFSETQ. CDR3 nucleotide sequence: TGCGCCAGCAGCTTTGTCAACGGACTCACCGGGGAGCTGTTTTTT. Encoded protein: CASSFVNGLTGELFF.

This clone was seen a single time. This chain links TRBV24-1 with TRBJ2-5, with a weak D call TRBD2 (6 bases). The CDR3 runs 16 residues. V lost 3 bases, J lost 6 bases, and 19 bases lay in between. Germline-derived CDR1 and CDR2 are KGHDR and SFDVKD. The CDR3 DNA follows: TGTGCCACCAGTGATCGCAAGCCAGGGCGCGGGAAGACCCAGTACTTC. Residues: CATSDRKPGRGKTQYF.

For the CDR3, the DNA is TGTGCCAGCAGCTCGTCTCTAGCGCTGATCTATGGCTACACCTTC. Translating gives CASSSSLALIYGYTF. The V and J genes are TRBV5-6 and TRBJ1-2; D not certain. Germline V gives CDR1 SGHDT, CDR2 YYEEEE. The CDR3 length is 15 residues. V lost 3 bases and J lost 4, with 16 bases in between. Full variable domain (missing parts from reference TRBV5-6 and TRBJ1-2): DAGVTQSPTHLIKTRGQQVTLRCSPKSGHDTVSWYQQALGQGPQFIFQYYEEEERQRGNFPDRFSGHQFPNYSSELNVNALLLGDSALYLCASSSSLALIYGYTFGSGTRLTVV.

The CDR3 DNA follows: TGTGCCAGCAGCTTAGCCTTTTGGGGCCGTAATAATGAAAAACTGTTTTTT. Translating it yields CASSLAFWGRNNEKLFF. The genes are TRBV7-2 and TRBJ1-4, with TRBD1 as a possible D gene (5 bases). V was cut by 0 bases and J by 4 bases, with 15 bases left in between. The CDR3 extends over 17 amino acids. The V gene's germline CDR1 is SGHTA and CDR2 FQGNSA.

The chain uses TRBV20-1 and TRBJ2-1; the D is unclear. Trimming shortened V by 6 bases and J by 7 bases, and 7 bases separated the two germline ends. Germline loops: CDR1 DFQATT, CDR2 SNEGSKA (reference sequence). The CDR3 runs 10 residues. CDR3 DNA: TGCAGTGCCTTAGAGAATGAGCAGTTCTTC. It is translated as CSALENEQFF.

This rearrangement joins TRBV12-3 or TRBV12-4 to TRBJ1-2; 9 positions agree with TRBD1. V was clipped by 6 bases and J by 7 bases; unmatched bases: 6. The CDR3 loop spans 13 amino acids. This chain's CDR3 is CASSGQGMGGYTF. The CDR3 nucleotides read TGTGCCAGCAGCGGACAGGGGATGGGTGGCTACACCTTC.

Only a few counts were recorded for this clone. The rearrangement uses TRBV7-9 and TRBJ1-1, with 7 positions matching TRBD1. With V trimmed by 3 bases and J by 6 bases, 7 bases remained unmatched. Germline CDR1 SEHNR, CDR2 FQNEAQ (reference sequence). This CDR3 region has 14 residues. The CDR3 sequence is CASSFTGDSAEAFF. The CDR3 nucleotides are TGTGCCAGCAGCTTTACAGGGGATAGCGCTGAAGCTTTCTTT. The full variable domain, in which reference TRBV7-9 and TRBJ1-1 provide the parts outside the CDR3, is DTGVSQNPRHKITKRGQNVTFRCDPISEHNRLYWYRQTLGQGPEFLTYFQNEAQLEKSRLLSDRFSAERPKGSFSTLEIQRTEQGDSAMYLCASSFTGDSAEAFFGQGTRLTVV.

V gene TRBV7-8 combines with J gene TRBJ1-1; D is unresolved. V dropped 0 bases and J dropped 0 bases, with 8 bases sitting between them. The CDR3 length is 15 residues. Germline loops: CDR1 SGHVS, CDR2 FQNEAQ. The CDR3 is CASSLAWGVNTEAFF. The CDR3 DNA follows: TGTGCCAGCAGCTTAGCGTGGGGAGTGAACACTGAAGCTTTCTTT.

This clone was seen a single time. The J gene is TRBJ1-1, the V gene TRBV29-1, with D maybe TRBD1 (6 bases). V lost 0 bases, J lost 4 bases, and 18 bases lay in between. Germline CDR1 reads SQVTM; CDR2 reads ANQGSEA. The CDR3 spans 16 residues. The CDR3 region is CSVEERGILRSTEAFF. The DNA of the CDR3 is TGCAGCGTTGAAGAAAGGGGGATCCTACGGAGCACTGAAGCTTTCTTT.

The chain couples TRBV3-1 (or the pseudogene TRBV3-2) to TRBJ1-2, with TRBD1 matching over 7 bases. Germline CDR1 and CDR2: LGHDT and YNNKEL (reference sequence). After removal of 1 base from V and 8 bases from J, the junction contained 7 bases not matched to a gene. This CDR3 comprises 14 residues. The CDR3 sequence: CASSQGTGATGYTF. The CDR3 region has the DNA TGTGCCAGCAGCCAAGGAACAGGGGCCACGGGCTACACCTTC.

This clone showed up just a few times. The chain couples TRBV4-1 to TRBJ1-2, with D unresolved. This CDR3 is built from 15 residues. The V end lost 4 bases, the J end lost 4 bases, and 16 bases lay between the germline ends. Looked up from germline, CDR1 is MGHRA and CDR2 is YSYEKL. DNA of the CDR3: TGCGCCAGCAGCCGCTCGTCCGTTGAGGCCTATGGCTACACCTTC. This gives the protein CASSRSSVEAYGYTF.

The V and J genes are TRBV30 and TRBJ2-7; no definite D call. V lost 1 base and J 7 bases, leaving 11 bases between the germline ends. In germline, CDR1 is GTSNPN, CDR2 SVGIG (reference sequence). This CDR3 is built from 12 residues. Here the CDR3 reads CAWSARYSEQYF. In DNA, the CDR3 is TGTGCCTGGAGTGCCCGCTACTCGGAGCAGTACTTC.

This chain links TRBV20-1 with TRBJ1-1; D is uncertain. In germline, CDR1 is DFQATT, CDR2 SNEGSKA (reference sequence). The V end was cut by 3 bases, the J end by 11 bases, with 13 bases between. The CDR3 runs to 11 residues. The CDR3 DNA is TGCAGTGCTAGGGGTTCTAAGAGGGCTTTCTTT. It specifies CSARGSKRAFF.

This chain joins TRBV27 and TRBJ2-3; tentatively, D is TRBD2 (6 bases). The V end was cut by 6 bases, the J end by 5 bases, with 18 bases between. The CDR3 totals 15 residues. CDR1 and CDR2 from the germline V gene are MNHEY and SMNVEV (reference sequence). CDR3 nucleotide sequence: TGTGCCAGCAGGGAACCCAGCGGGTTTGGAGATACGCAGTATTTT. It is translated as CASREPSGFGDTQYF.

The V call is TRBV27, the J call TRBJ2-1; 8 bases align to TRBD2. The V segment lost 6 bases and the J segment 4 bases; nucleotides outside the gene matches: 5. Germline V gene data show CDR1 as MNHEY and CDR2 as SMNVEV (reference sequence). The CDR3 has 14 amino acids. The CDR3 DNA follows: TGTGCCAGCAGCCAGCGGGGGCTGTACAATGAGCAGTTCTTC. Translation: CASSQRGLYNEQFF.

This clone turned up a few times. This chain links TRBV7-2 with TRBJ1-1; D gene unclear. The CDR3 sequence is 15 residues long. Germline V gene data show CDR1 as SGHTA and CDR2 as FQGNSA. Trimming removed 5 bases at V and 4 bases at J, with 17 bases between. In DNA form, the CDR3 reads TGTGCCAGCAGCCCTACGGGATCTTGGGTCACTGAAGCTTTCTTT. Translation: CASSPTGSWVTEAFF.

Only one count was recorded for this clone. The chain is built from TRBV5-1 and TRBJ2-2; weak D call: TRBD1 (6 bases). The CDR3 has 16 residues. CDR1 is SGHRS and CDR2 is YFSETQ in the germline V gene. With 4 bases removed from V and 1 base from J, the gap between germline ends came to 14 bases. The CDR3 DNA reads TGCGCCAGCAGCGAGGTGGACAGAAAGAACACCGGGGAGCTGTTTTTT. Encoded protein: CASSEVDRKNTGELFF.

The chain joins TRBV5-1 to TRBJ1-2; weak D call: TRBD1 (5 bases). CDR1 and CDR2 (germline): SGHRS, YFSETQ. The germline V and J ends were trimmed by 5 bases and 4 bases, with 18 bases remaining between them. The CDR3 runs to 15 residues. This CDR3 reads CASRTAGGGSYGYTF. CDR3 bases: TGCGCCAGCAGAACCGCCGGCGGGGGTTCCTATGGCTACACCTTC.